These 32 T cell receptor beta chains were all obtained from the same sample, sequenced in a study of control samples from healthy donors and cancer patients. The data were produced by immunoSEQ multiplex PCR, yet TCRdb's version contains in-frame clones alone and is incomplete. Here the sample spans about 85,000 clones, roughly nine tenths being singletons. Sequences were obtained from blood. The receptors shown here come from a woman aged 60-75 years in good health.

This chain joins TRBV15 and TRBJ2-5; 9 bases match TRBD2. Germline CDR1 LNHNV, CDR2 YYDKDF (reference sequence). The ends lost 1 base at V and 5 bases at J; junction bases unmatched: 8. The CDR3 contains 16 residues. The CDR3 region has the DNA TGTGCCACCAGCAGAGGGGTTAGCGGGAGATCGGAGACCCAGTACTTC. Its translation: CATSRGVSGRSETQYF.

This chain connects TRBV19 to TRBJ2-1; 7 nucleotides align to TRBD1. After removal of 4 bases from V and 1 base from J, the junction contained 13 bases not matched to a gene. The CDR3 runs 18 residues. Germline lookup yields CDR1 LNHDA and CDR2 SQIVND (reference sequence). DNA of the CDR3: TGTGCCAGTAGTAGGGACCCCACAGGGGTTGGGTCCTACAATGAGCAGTTCTTC. Protein: CASSRDPTGVGSYNEQFF. Full variable domain (missing parts from reference TRBV19 and TRBJ2-1): DGGITQSPKYLFRKEGQNVTLSCEQNLNHDAMYWYRQDPGQGLRLIYYSQIVNDFQKGDIAEGYSVSREKKESFPLTVTSAQKNPTAFYLCASSRDPTGVGSYNEQFFGPGTRLTVL.

The rearrangement joins TRBV28 to TRBJ2-3; D is perhaps TRBD2 (5 bases). V dropped 6 bases and J dropped 0 bases, with 10 bases sitting between them. CDR3 length equals 14 residues. In germline, CDR1 is MDHEN, CDR2 SYDVKM. CDR3 sequence (DNA): TGTGCCAGCAGCCCGCGGACTAGCACAGATACGCAGTATTTT. Its translation: CASSPRTSTDTQYF. Full variable domain (rest looked up from reference TRBV28 and TRBJ2-3): DVKVTQSSRYLVKRTGEKVFLECVQDMDHENMFWYRQDPGLGLRLIYFSYDVKMKEKGDIPEGYSVSREKKERFSLILESASTNQTSMYLCASSPRTSTDTQYFGPGTRLTVL.

CDR3 loop: CASSDQGDIQGSYNEQFF. The DNA for the CDR3 is TGTGCCAGCAGTGACCAGGGGGATATCCAGGGCTCCTACAATGAGCAGTTCTTC. V usage is TRBV2 and J usage is TRBJ2-1, with 7 bases aligning to TRBD1. Germline values: CDR1 SNHLY, CDR2 FYNNEI. The CDR3 extends over 18 amino acids. Trimming removed 3 bases from V and 0 bases from J; junction bases left unmatched: 11. The whole variable domain, remainder taken from reference TRBV2 and TRBJ2-1, is EPEVTQTPSHQVTQMGQEVILRCVPISNHLYFYWYRQILGQKVEFLVSFYNNEISEKSEIFDDQFSVERPDGSNFTLKIRSTKLEDSAMYFCASSDQGDIQGSYNEQFFGPGTRLTVL.

The gene calls are TRBV28 and TRBJ1-1; TRBD1 might be the D (5 bases). The CDR3 extends over 15 amino acids. Trimming left V 2 bases short and J 5 bases short, with 15 bases between. Germline CDR1 is MDHEN and CDR2 is SYDVKM. In DNA, the CDR3 is TGTGCCAGCAGTTTACGGCAGGGATCCGAGACTGAAGCTTTCTTT. It is translated as CASSLRQGSETEAFF.

This clone was recorded only once. The J gene is TRBJ1-2, the V gene TRBV27; maybe TRBD1 (5 bases). CDR1 MNHEY and CDR2 SMNVEV come from the germline V gene (reference sequence). The ends were cut back, 2 bases at V and 8 bases at J, with 18 bases in the middle. CDR3 length: 15 amino acids. DNA for the CDR3: TGTGCCAGCAGTTTACCGAGAGACAGCGAATTAGGCTACACCTTC. Its protein is CASSLPRDSELGYTF.

The rearrangement links TRBV12-5 to TRBJ2-5; 10 bases are shared with TRBD2. V lost 4 bases and J lost 3; bases outside the gene matches: 11. The CDR3 is 17 amino acids. Germline loops: CDR1 LGHNT, CDR2 FRNRAP. The CDR3 nucleotides read TGTGCTAGTGGTTCCCGCCGCCAAAGCGGGGGGGAAGAGACCCAGTACTTC. As protein: CASGSRRQSGGEETQYF. The variable domain in full, completed from reference TRBV12-5 and TRBJ2-5, reads DARVTQTPRHKVTEMGQEVTMRCQPILGHNTVFWYRQTMMQGLELLAYFRNRAPLDDSGMPKDRFSAEMPDATLATLKIQPSEPRDSAVYFCASGSRRQSGGEETQYFGPGTRLLVL.

This sequence joins TRBV6-2 or TRBV6-3 and TRBJ2-7, with a tentative D call TRBD2 (6 bases). The V and J ends lost 2 bases and 1 base respectively, with 12 bases between them. From germline, CDR1 is MNHEY and CDR2 SVGEGT. This CDR3 comprises 15 residues. CDR3 loop: CASSYELAFSYEQYF. The CDR3 DNA reads as TGTGCCAGCAGTTACGAACTAGCCTTTTCCTACGAGCAGTACTTC.

This chain connects TRBV24-1 to TRBJ2-3, with D possibly TRBD1 on 5 matching bases. V was trimmed by 4 bases and J by 5 bases, leaving 24 bases between them. The CDR3 runs to 18 residues. Germline values: CDR1 KGHDR, CDR2 SFDVKD. CDR3: CATSDLSQRFDSRDTQYF. Written as DNA, the CDR3 is TGTGCCACCAGTGACCTCAGCCAAAGATTCGACAGCCGAGATACGCAGTATTTT.

V usage is TRBV24-1 and J usage is TRBJ1-1; 8 nucleotides line up with TRBD1. This CDR3 spans 13 amino acids. V trimming: 10 bases; J trimming: 2 bases; junction bases outside the gene matches: 5. Germline CDR1 KGHDR, CDR2 SFDVKD. The CDR3 nucleotides are TGTGCCACTCGGGACAGGTTAAACACTGAAGCTTTCTTT. Translated: CATRDRLNTEAFF.

The gene calls are TRBV7-2 and TRBJ1-6, with TRBD1 matching over 7 bases. The CDR3 has 17 amino acids. Germline-derived CDR1 and CDR2 are SGHTA and FQGNSA. The V segment lost 6 bases and the J segment 0 bases; nucleotides outside the gene matches: 8. CDR3 DNA sequence: TGTGCCAGCAGATACGGGACAGCCGGCTCCTATAATTCACCCCTCCACTTT. Its protein is CASRYGTAGSYNSPLHF.

Of note for this clone: Other DNA sequences in this specimen translate into the identical CDR3. The chain employs TRBV30 and TRBJ2-2; D unclear. Trimming took 0 bases from V and 0 from J, leaving 5 bases between them. This CDR3 region has 14 residues. Germline V gene lookup returns CDR1 GTSNPN and CDR2 SVGIG (reference sequence). The CDR3 DNA follows: TGTGCCTGGAGTGTACCCCCGAACACCGGGGAGCTGTTTTTT. Protein product: CAWSVPPNTGELFF.

This chain joins TRBV6-2 or TRBV6-3 and TRBJ1-1; no firm D call. This CDR3 has 13 amino acids. Trimming shortened V by 2 bases and J by 4 bases, and 8 bases separated the two germline ends. The germline V gene has CDR1 MNHEY and CDR2 SVGEGT. In nucleotides, the CDR3 is TGTGCCAGCAGTTACCGGGGTGGCACTGAAGCTTTCTTT. This encodes CASSYRGGTEAFF.

V usage is TRBV14 and J usage is TRBJ1-1, with D maybe TRBD1 (5 bases). V lost 4 bases to trimming and J lost 4 bases, with 16 bases between them. The CDR3 consists of 15 residues. Germline V CDR1 and CDR2: SGHDN, FVKESK. The CDR3 reads CASSPLGGWGTEAFF. The DNA of the CDR3 is TGTGCCAGCAGCCCCCTGGGGGGGTGGGGCACTGAAGCTTTCTTT.

This clone was counted a few times. V and J are TRBV4-3 and TRBJ2-3; possibly TRBD2 for D (6 bases). Germline values: CDR1 LGHNA, CDR2 YSLEER. CDR3 length: 15 amino acids. Trimming cost V 2 bases and J 4 bases, with 13 bases left between them. As DNA, the CDR3 is TGCGCCAGCAGCCAAACGACGGGGGACCCAGATACGCAGTATTTT. Translating it yields CASSQTTGDPDTQYF.

This clone showed up just once. The chain recombines TRBV7-9 with TRBJ1-1; D possibly corresponds to TRBD1 (5 bases). V gave up 2 bases and J gave up 5 bases, with 9 bases separating them. The CDR3 sequence is 13 residues long. Looked up from germline, CDR1 is SEHNR and CDR2 is FQNEAQ (reference sequence). The CDR3 DNA follows: TGTGCCAGCAGCTTACGGGGGGAGACTGAAGCTTTCTTT. This gives the protein CASSLRGETEAFF.

The chain joins TRBV7-3 to TRBJ2-3; D unresolved. Per the germline V gene, CDR1 is SGHTA and CDR2 is FQGTGA. Trimming stripped 3 bases from V and 6 bases from J, with 7 bases between. This CDR3 is built from 12 residues. This chain's CDR3 is CASSFPRDTQYF. The CDR3 bases are TGTGCCAGCAGCTTCCCCCGGGATACGCAGTATTTT.

The chain carries TRBV4-1 and TRBJ1-1; possible D gene TRBD1, 5 bases. Germline V lookup: CDR1 MGHRA, CDR2 YSYEKL. CDR3 length: 14 amino acids. The V end lost 6 bases, the J end lost 7 bases, and 18 bases lay between the germline ends. Here the CDR3 DNA reads TGCGCCAGCAGAGGGGATGTCGGTCCTGGTGAAGCTTTCTTT. Its translation is CASRGDVGPGEAFF.

This chain links TRBV18 with TRBJ1-2; D is unclear. V lost 6 bases, J lost 3 bases, and 14 bases lay in between. Germline CDR1 is KGHSH and CDR2 is LQKENI. This CDR3 region has 14 residues. The DNA for the CDR3 is TGTGCCAGCTCCGGACGGCTCTTGGACTATGGCTACACCTTC. It yields the protein CASSGRLLDYGYTF.

J is TRBJ1-2 and V is TRBV2; 8 nucleotides align to TRBD1. The CDR3 contains 13 residues. The ends lost 6 bases at V and 8 bases at J; junction bases unmatched: 8. CDR1 is SNHLY and CDR2 is FYNNEI in the germline V gene. CDR3 protein: CASSFDRGSGYTF. CDR3 DNA sequence: TGTGCCAGCAGCTTCGACAGGGGAAGCGGCTACACCTTC.

V usage is TRBV28 and J usage is TRBJ2-7; D might be TRBD1 or TRBD2, each matching 7 bases. The V gene lost 2 bases and the J gene lost 4 bases, with 18 bases spanning the gap. This CDR3 has 16 residues. Per germline, CDR1 MDHEN and CDR2 SYDVKM. CDR3 amino acids: CASSLTGQGGVYEQYF. CDR3 nucleotides: TGTGCCAGCAGTTTAACTGGGCAGGGGGGGGTATACGAGCAGTACTTC.

The chain has TRBV27 and TRBJ1-1; 9 positions agree with TRBD1. The CDR3 contains 16 residues. Germline loops: CDR1 MNHEY, CDR2 SMNVEV (reference sequence). V dropped 5 bases and J dropped 3; count of bases not matched to a gene: 10. The CDR3 spells CASSPGQGRADTEAFF. The CDR3 DNA reads as TGTGCCAGCAGTCCAGGACAGGGGAGGGCGGACACTGAAGCTTTCTTT.

The chain couples TRBV10-3 to TRBJ1-2; D possibly corresponds to TRBD1 (5 bases). The V end was cut by 8 bases, the J end by 8 bases, with 15 bases between. The V gene's germline CDR1 is ENHRY and CDR2 SYGVKD. The CDR3 loop spans 12 amino acids. CDR3: CAIGQGFWGYTF. The CDR3 DNA reads TGTGCCATCGGTCAGGGCTTCTGGGGCTACACCTTC.

This chain joins TRBV28 and TRBJ1-4; perhaps TRBD1 as D (5 bases). CDR3 length: 14 amino acids. Germline CDR1 is MDHEN and CDR2 is SYDVKM. V was trimmed by 6 bases and J by 7 bases, leaving 15 bases between them. CDR3: CASRAGTDGEKLFF. CDR3 in DNA: TGTGCCAGCAGAGCCGGGACCGACGGTGAAAAACTGTTTTTT.

This clone was detected once. This chain connects TRBV6-1 to TRBJ2-5; unclear D gene. The CDR3 contains 16 residues. CDR1 and CDR2 from the germline V gene are MNHNS and SASEGT. Trimming removed 2 bases at V and 4 bases at J, with 17 bases between. CDR3 sequence (DNA): TGTGCCAGCAGTGAACAATTGAATCTGTGGGGAGAGACCCAGTACTTC. The encoded protein is CASSEQLNLWGETQYF.

This clone was detected once. This rearrangement joins TRBV29-1 to TRBJ1-1; TRBD1 might be the D (5 bases). The CDR3 loop spans 12 amino acids. Germline CDR1 is SQVTM and CDR2 is ANQGSEA. V lost 4 bases and J 3 bases, leaving 9 bases between the germline ends. In nucleotides, the CDR3 is TGCAGCGTTGTCAAGGGACACACTGAAGCTTTCTTT. This sequence encodes CSVVKGHTEAFF.

The genes are TRBV12-3 or TRBV12-4 and TRBJ1-2; 7 bases map to TRBD1. The trim removed 3 bases at V and 7 bases at J, leaving 2 bases unmatched. This CDR3 region has 12 residues. Written as DNA, the CDR3 is TGTGCCAGCAGTTTTAGGACAGGTGGCTACACCTTC. It specifies CASSFRTGGYTF.

The sample holds one count of this clone. The chain has TRBV13 and TRBJ2-7; D perhaps matches TRBD2 (5 bases). The CDR3 totals 16 residues. Trimming removed 3 bases from V and 2 bases from J, with 17 bases in between. Per the germline V gene, CDR1 is PRHDT and CDR2 is FYEKMQ (reference sequence). CDR3 in amino acids: CASSFLLGIGTYEQYF. In nucleotides, the CDR3 is TGTGCCAGCAGCTTCCTCTTGGGGATCGGGACCTACGAGCAGTACTTC.

This chain connects TRBV5-1 to TRBJ2-2; 8 bases map to TRBD1. The germline CDR1 and CDR2 sequences are SGHRS and YFSETQ. The CDR3 is made up of 14 amino acids. Losses at the gene ends were 6 bases for V and 5 bases for J; bases not matched to a gene: 6. This CDR3 reads CASTLRTGTGELFF. CDR3 DNA sequence: TGCGCCAGCACACTCAGGACAGGGACCGGGGAGCTGTTTTTT.

The chain employs TRBV5-5 and TRBJ2-7, with 8 bases fitting TRBD2. Germline-derived CDR1 and CDR2 are SGHKS and YYEKEE (reference sequence). J was trimmed by 0 bases and V by 0 bases; bases with no gene match: 17. This CDR3 spans 20 amino acids. The CDR3 DNA reads as TGTGCCAGCAGCTTGGAACCCGAAGGAGCGGGGGACCCGAGCTCCTACGAGCAGTACTTC. Translating gives CASSLEPEGAGDPSSYEQYF.

The J gene is TRBJ1-2, the V gene TRBV7-9, with TRBD1 as a possible D gene (6 bases). The CDR3 covers 13 residues. Per germline, CDR1 SEHNR and CDR2 FQNEAQ (reference sequence). Trimming shortened V by 5 bases and J by 4 bases, and 11 bases separated the two germline ends. Here the CDR3 DNA reads TGTGCCAGCAGCCGCACAGGGATCTATGGCTACACCTTC. Residues: CASSRTGIYGYTF.

J is TRBJ2-7 and V is TRBV4-1, with 7 bases that match TRBD1. The V gene end was trimmed by 1 base and the J gene end by 5 bases; junction bases not matched to a gene: 5. The CDR3 is 14 residues long. CDR1 is MGHRA, CDR2 YSYEKL, per germline. As DNA, the CDR3 is TGCGCCAGCAGCCAAGCGTACAGGGGCCACGAGCAGTACTTC. Its protein product is CASSQAYRGHEQYF.